The sequence of this T cell receptor beta chain was determined in a study of tumor-infiltrating lymphocytes in primary liver carcinoma. Total RNA (approximately 500 ng) served as template for TCR beta cDNA synthesis primed by a constant-region primer. Modified slightly, ARM-PCR produced TCR beta libraries over three nested multiplex PCR rounds. Forward primers for TRBV1-TRBV30 and a C-beta reverse primer served the first two PCR rounds, at approximately 10 cycles each. TCRdb re-called the multiplex PCR reads through MiXCR, storing one row per CDR3 protein. Found here are about 320,000 distinct CDR3 sequences, roughly 60% of them singletons; the top ten hold 9% to 10%. V lost 3 bases, J lost 1 base, and 15 bases lay in between. This CDR3 spans 15 amino acids. CDR1 and CDR2 (germline): GTSNPN, SVGIG (reference sequence). Germline DNA was also extracted, and blood RNA was taken from unsorted whole blood.

Findings and limits, study-wide: Unsorted bulk sampling ruled out any CD4+ versus CD8+ repertoire comparison.

Details on this clonotype: Its target is unknown.

The chain joins TRBV30 to TRBJ1-1; no clear D. Specimen: peripheral blood. The sequence came from a man between 40 and 49 years old with primary liver carcinoma and hepatitis B virus infection. The CDR3 here is CAWRSKGTTNTEAFF. The CDR3 nucleotides read TGTGCCTGGAGGTCCAAAGGAACGACGAACACTGAAGCTTTCTTT.